This T cell receptor (beta chain) was documented in a study of blood T cell repertoires in COVID-19. Study-wide background: The study drew acute and convalescent COVID-19 samples from the United States, Italy and Spain. The analysed material was cDNA or gDNA that came from T cells, B-cell-depleted T cells, or PBMCs.

This CDR3 comprises 16 residues. V was clipped by 5 bases and J by 4 bases; unmatched bases: 6. CDR1 and CDR2 from the germline V gene are SGHAT and FQNNGV. Original processing methods: Researchers report that nucleated cell counts were estimated from reference gene primer amplification. Generated by immunoSEQ multiplex PCR, the TCRdb table keeps only in-frame clones and is missing some. V, J and clone size derive from that table, while D and trimming were established from the DNA sequence. The table has 65,000 to 70,000 clones, 80% to 90% seen once; the top ten hold roughly 1.4%. What was sequenced was peripheral blood. The chain joins TRBV11-2 to TRBJ2-5; 14 bases are shared with TRBD2. This TCR was recovered from a woman aged 60-70 years with acute or convalescent COVID-19. CDR3 residues: CASSLRTSGGIETQYF. The CDR3 DNA reads TGTGCCAGCAGCCTACGGACTAGCGGGGGGATAGAGACCCAGTACTTC.